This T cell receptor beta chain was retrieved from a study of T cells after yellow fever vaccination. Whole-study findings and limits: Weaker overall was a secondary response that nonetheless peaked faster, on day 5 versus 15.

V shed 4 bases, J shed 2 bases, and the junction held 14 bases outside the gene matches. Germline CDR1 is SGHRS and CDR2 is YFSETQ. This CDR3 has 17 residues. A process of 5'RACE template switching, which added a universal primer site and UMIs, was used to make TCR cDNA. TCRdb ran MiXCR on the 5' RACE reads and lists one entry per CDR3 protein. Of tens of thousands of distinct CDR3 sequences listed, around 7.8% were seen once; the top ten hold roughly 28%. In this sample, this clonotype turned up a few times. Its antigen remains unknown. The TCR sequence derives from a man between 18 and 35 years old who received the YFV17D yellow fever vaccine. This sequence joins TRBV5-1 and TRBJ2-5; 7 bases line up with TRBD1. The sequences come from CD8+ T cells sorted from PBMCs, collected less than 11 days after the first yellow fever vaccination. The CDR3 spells CASSVPEGALSQETQYF. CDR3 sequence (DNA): TGCGCCAGCAGCGTGCCCGAGGGGGCCCTATCACAAGAGACCCAGTACTTC.